Below, 8 T cell receptor beta chains from the same sample are listed, as sequenced in a study of T cell responses to AZD1222 COVID-19 vaccine. Assay: immunoSEQ multiplex PCR; the TCRdb copy retains only in-frame clones and omits some. This table holds 65,000 to 75,000 clones, around 80% found once. Sequences were derived from peripheral blood, sampled 28 days after the second AZD1222 dose. The source of these receptors is an adult who received the AZD1222 COVID-19 vaccine.

In its sample, this clone was seen a few times. The chain has TRBV24-1 and TRBJ2-1, with D perhaps matching TRBD1 (5 bases). V lost 6 bases and J lost 4, with 9 bases in between. CDR1 is KGHDR, CDR2 SFDVKD, per germline. The CDR3 loop spans 13 amino acids. As DNA, the CDR3 is TGTGCCACCAGTATTTCAGGGTACAATGAGCAGTTCTTC. It codes for CATSISGYNEQFF.

The chain employs TRBV6-6 and TRBJ1-5; D might be TRBD1 (5 bases). Germline V gene sequence: CDR1 MNHNY, CDR2 SVGAGI (reference sequence). This CDR3 is 13 amino acids long. V shed 5 bases and J shed 11 bases, with 16 bases lying between them. CDR3 in amino acids: CASSRDWPRAQHF. For the CDR3, the DNA is TGTGCCAGCAGTAGGGACTGGCCAAGGGCCCAGCATTTT.

This clone has just a few counts. The chain recombines TRBV3-1 (or the pseudogene TRBV3-2) with TRBJ2-1; D gene ambiguous. This CDR3 has 12 amino acids. The V gene lost 4 bases and the J gene lost 8 bases, with 9 bases spanning the gap. Germline CDR1 reads LGHDT; CDR2 reads YNNKEL (reference sequence). The DNA for the CDR3 is TGTGCCAGCAGCCTGATCGAGCATGAGCAGTTCTTC. This translates into CASSLIEHEQFF.

The chain employs TRBV14 and TRBJ2-3; D is ambiguous. V dropped 1 base and J dropped 3 bases, with 8 bases sitting between them. From germline, CDR1 is SGHDN and CDR2 FVKESK. There are 14 residues in the CDR3. CDR3 nucleotides: TGTGCCAGCAGCCAAGGAAAGTGGACAGATACGCAGTATTTT. Translated: CASSQGKWTDTQYF. Complete variable domain (other parts from reference TRBV14 and TRBJ2-3): EAGVTQFPSHSVIEKGQTVTLRCDPISGHDNLYWYRRVMGKEIKFLLHFVKESKQDESGMPNNRFLAERTGGTYSTLKVQPAELEDSGVYFCASSQGKWTDTQYFGPGTRLTVL.

This rearrangement joins TRBV6-5 to TRBJ2-6; either TRBD1 or TRBD2 may fit D (5 bases each). CDR1 is MNHEY, CDR2 SVGAGI, per germline. The ends were cut back, 7 bases at V and 1 base at J, with 8 bases in the middle. The CDR3 contains 14 residues. In DNA, the CDR3 is TGTGCCAGCACGAGGGGTTCTGGGGCCAACGTCCTGACTTTC. Its protein product is CASTRGSGANVLTF.

The gene calls are TRBV7-9 and TRBJ2-1; D is possibly TRBD2 (5 bases). The CDR3 spans 15 residues. CDR1 is SEHNR, CDR2 FQNEAQ, per germline (reference sequence). Trimming pared 8 bases from V and 5 bases from J, leaving 19 bases between. Here the CDR3 DNA reads TGTGCCAGCGGCTGGACGAGGGAGCCCAACAATGAGCAGTTCTTC. As protein: CASGWTREPNNEQFF.

The gene calls are TRBV27 and TRBJ2-1, with D maybe TRBD1 (6 bases). CDR1 and CDR2 from the germline V gene are MNHEY and SMNVEV (reference sequence). The V and J ends lost 6 bases and 10 bases respectively, with 22 bases between them. The CDR3 spans 15 residues. DNA of the CDR3: TGTGCCAGCAGCCCAACGATGGGGGCCCTTTACGAGCAGTTCTTC. Its translation is CASSPTMGALYEQFF.

The V gene is TRBV7-9, the J gene TRBJ2-1; no definite D call. V dropped 9 bases and J dropped 8 bases, with 20 bases sitting between them. Germline V gene lookup returns CDR1 SEHNR and CDR2 FQNEAQ (reference sequence). The CDR3 spans 14 residues. The DNA of the CDR3 is TGTGCCAGTCGCGGACGGTTGGGTGAGGATGAGCAGTTCTTC. Its protein is CASRGRLGEDEQFF.